The 24 T cell receptor beta chains below all came from one sample that was sequenced in a study of cytomegalovirus exposure and HLA in healthy donors. This PCR relied on a set of 60 Vbeta primers and 13 Jbeta primers. Here immunoSEQ multiplex PCR was the method, and the copy in TCRdb shows in-frame clones only, minus some. The sample yields more than 85,000 clones, roughly 80% seen once. What was sequenced was PBMCs. The receptors derive from a young man in good health and CMV-seropositive.

This rearrangement joins TRBV19 to TRBJ2-1, with 16 bases matching TRBD2. The germline gives CDR1 LNHDA, CDR2 SQIVND (reference sequence). CDR3 length: 14 residues. After removal of 8 bases from V and 8 bases from J, the junction contained 3 bases not matched to a gene. CDR3 coding DNA: TGTGCCAGTGGGACTAGCGGGGGGGCCCATGAGCAGTTCTTC. It is translated as CASGTSGGAHEQFF.

The gene calls are TRBV6-5 and TRBJ2-5; 13 bases align to TRBD2. With V trimmed by 6 bases and J by 3 bases, 4 bases remained unmatched. The germline V gene encodes CDR1 MNHEY and CDR2 SVGAGI. CDR3 length equals 15 residues. The CDR3 bases are TGTGCCAGCAGCAGGGGGACTAGCGGGGAAGAGACCCAGTACTTC. As protein: CASSRGTSGEETQYF.

The chain links TRBV29-1 to TRBJ1-4; 7 nucleotides align to TRBD1. J lost 5 bases, V lost 7 bases, and 4 bases had no gene match. The CDR3 covers 12 residues. Germline V CDR1 and CDR2: SQVTM, ANQGSEA. The CDR3, as DNA: TGCAGCGCAGGACAGGTCAATGAAAAACTGTTTTTT. Translated: CSAGQVNEKLFF.

For the CDR3, the DNA is TGTGCCATCAGTGAGTCAAAGGGGGAATACTACGAGCAGTACTTC. This translates into CAISESKGEYYEQYF. This sequence joins TRBV10-3 and TRBJ2-7; D possibly corresponds to TRBD1 (6 bases). Germline V gene data show CDR1 as ENHRY and CDR2 as SYGVKD. V was cut by 0 bases and J by 3 bases, with 12 bases left in between. The CDR3 sequence is 15 residues long.

This clone turned up a few times. This chain uses TRBV6-6 with TRBJ2-5; 7 positions agree with TRBD1. Per germline, CDR1 MNHNY and CDR2 SVGAGI (reference sequence). Unmatched junction bases numbered 9, after V lost 6 bases and J lost 5 bases. The CDR3 contains 14 residues. The CDR3 protein is CASRATGQTETQYF. In DNA form, the CDR3 reads TGTGCCAGCAGAGCGACAGGGCAGACGGAGACCCAGTACTTC.

This rearrangement joins TRBV27 to TRBJ1-5; D might be TRBD1 (5 bases). The CDR3 sequence is 17 residues long. The ends were cut back, 2 bases at V and 3 bases at J, with 17 bases in the middle. CDR1 is MNHEY, CDR2 SMNVEV, per germline (reference sequence). CDR3 coding DNA: TGTGCCAGCAGTTTAAAATTCGGGCAGGGTTACAATCAGCCCCAGCATTTT. It yields the protein CASSLKFGQGYNQPQHF.

The chain carries TRBV25-1 and TRBJ1-2; tentatively, D is TRBD1 (5 bases). The V gene lost 3 bases and the J gene lost 4 bases, with 18 bases spanning the gap. Germline CDR1 reads MGHDK; CDR2 reads SYGVNS. CDR3 length: 16 amino acids. The CDR3 nucleotides read TGTGCCAGCAGTGAGGGGGACCGGGACTTCACCTATGGCTACACCTTC. Its translation is CASSEGDRDFTYGYTF.

This clone was found a few times. The CDR3 loop is CASSLESRGGREQYF. DNA of the CDR3: TGTGCCAGCAGCTTAGAATCGCGGGGGGGCCGCGAGCAGTACTTC. The chain carries TRBV7-2 and TRBJ2-7; TRBD2 agrees at 9 bases. Losses at the gene ends were 1 base for V and 6 bases for J; bases not matched to a gene: 7. Germline V CDR1 and CDR2: SGHTA, FQGNSA. The CDR3 totals 15 residues.

In this sample, this clone turned up a few times. The rearrangement joins TRBV7-6 to TRBJ2-7, with 9 bases lining up with TRBD1. This CDR3 is built from 16 residues. Germline lookup yields CDR1 SGHVS and CDR2 FNYEAQ. Losses at the gene ends were 2 bases for V and 4 bases for J; bases not matched to a gene: 9. In DNA form, the CDR3 reads TGTGCCAGCAGCTTATGGAGGGGGGACAGGGCGTACGAGCAGTACTTC. Protein: CASSLWRGDRAYEQYF. Together with reference TRBV7-6 and TRBJ2-7, the CDR3 gives the full variable domain: GAGVSQSPRYKVTKRGQDVALRCDPISGHVSLYWYRQALGQGPEFLTYFNYEAQQDKSGLPNDRFSAERPEGSISTLTIQRTEQRDSAMYRCASSLWRGDRAYEQYFGPGTRLTVT.

V gene TRBV27 combines with J gene TRBJ1-1, with TRBD1 identical over 9 bases. In germline, CDR1 is MNHEY, CDR2 SMNVEV (reference sequence). The CDR3 runs to 16 residues. V was clipped by 7 bases and J by 2 bases; unmatched bases: 11. The CDR3 spells CASTQTTGGANTEAFF. As DNA, the CDR3 is TGTGCCAGCACCCAAACGACAGGGGGGGCTAACACTGAAGCTTTCTTT.

The V and J genes are TRBV5-1 and TRBJ2-3; D is ambiguous. Germline CDR1 reads SGHRS; CDR2 reads YFSETQ. The CDR3 totals 15 residues. V dropped 1 base and J dropped 0 bases, with 9 bases sitting between them. As DNA, the CDR3 is TGCGCCAGCAGCTTGTTCGAGTCTAGCACAGATACGCAGTATTTT. Its protein is CASSLFESSTDTQYF. Filled out from reference TRBV5-1 and TRBJ2-3, the complete variable domain reads KAGVTQTPRYLIKTRGQQVTLSCSPISGHRSVSWYQQTPGQGLQFLFEYFSETQRNKGNFPGRFSGRQFSNSRSEMNVSTLELGDSALYLCASSLFESSTDTQYFGPGTRLTVL.

V gene TRBV4-2 combines with J gene TRBJ2-5; 14 bases line up with TRBD2. Matching the DNA end better, TRBJ2-7 makes the J call doubtful. CDR1 is LGHNA, CDR2 YNFKEQ, per germline. CDR3 length equals 17 residues. CDR3 in amino acids: CASSQETSGGVSYEQYF. The CDR3 DNA is TGTGCCAGCAGCCAAGAGACTAGCGGGGGGGTCTCCTACGAGCAGTACTTC.

The gene calls are TRBV30 and TRBJ1-2; D not resolved. Trimming cost V 2 bases and J 8 bases, with 15 bases left between them. This CDR3 region has 13 residues. CDR1 GTSNPN and CDR2 SVGIG come from the germline V gene (reference sequence). In DNA, the CDR3 is TGTGCCTGGAGTCACCCTCCTCAGCGAGGCTACACCTTC. It yields the protein CAWSHPPQRGYTF.

The chain carries TRBV6-5 and TRBJ1-2; 8 bases map to TRBD1. CDR3 length: 14 amino acids. V dropped 6 bases and J dropped 5; count of bases not matched to a gene: 8. Per germline, CDR1 MNHEY and CDR2 SVGAGI. The CDR3 loop reads CASSRGQGLYGYTF. Written as DNA, the CDR3 is TGTGCCAGCAGCCGAGGACAGGGATTGTATGGCTACACCTTC.

This clone has a handful of counts. The chain has TRBV6-1 and TRBJ1-3, with a possible D match to TRBD1 (5 bases). Germline V gene data show CDR1 as MNHNS and CDR2 as SASEGT. The CDR3 runs 11 residues. With 8 bases removed from V and 7 bases from J, the gap between germline ends came to 9 bases. The CDR3 is CASGAVNTIYF. Here the CDR3 DNA reads TGTGCCAGCGGGGCCGTGAACACCATATATTTT.

DNA for the CDR3: TGTGCCAGCAGCTTCGGGACACCGATCACCGGGGAGCTGTTTTTT. Its translation: CASSFGTPITGELFF. This chain uses TRBV7-9 with TRBJ2-2, with a tentative D call TRBD1 (6 bases). The CDR3 runs 15 residues. Germline V gene lookup returns CDR1 SEHNR and CDR2 FQNEAQ (reference sequence). The germline V and J ends were trimmed by 3 bases and 4 bases, with 12 bases remaining between them.

The V gene is TRBV4-1, the J gene TRBJ2-1, with 8 bases identical to TRBD1. The junction had 15 bases not matched to a gene; V was cut back by 1 base and J by 4 bases. CDR3 length: 19 residues. The germline V gene has CDR1 MGHRA and CDR2 YSYEKL. CDR3 sequence: CASSQGAVRGRHIYNEQFF. The CDR3 bases are TGCGCCAGCAGCCAAGGGGCTGTCAGGGGGCGTCATATATACAATGAGCAGTTCTTC.

The chain links TRBV9 to TRBJ1-3; D is possibly TRBD1 (5 bases). The germline gives CDR1 SGDLS, CDR2 YYNGEE. CDR3 size: 15 residues. V was pared by 1 base and J by 4 bases, with 12 bases between. The CDR3 loop reads CASSVRGGLGNTIYF. CDR3 sequence (DNA): TGTGCCAGCAGCGTACGGGGGGGTCTGGGAAACACCATATATTTT.

The rearrangement joins TRBV11-3 to TRBJ2-1, with 8 bases identical to TRBD2. The germline V gene encodes CDR1 SGHNT and CDR2 YENEEA. V lost 7 bases and J lost 5; bases outside the gene matches: 1. The CDR3 runs to 12 residues. This CDR3 reads CASMTSDNEQFF. The DNA of the CDR3 is TGTGCCAGCATGACTAGCGACAATGAGCAGTTCTTC. Full variable domain (missing parts from reference TRBV11-3 and TRBJ2-1): EAGVVQSPRYKIIEKKQPVAFWCNPISGHNTLYWYLQNLGQGPELLIRYENEEAVDDSQLPKDRFSAERLKGVDSTLKIQPAELGDSAVYLCASMTSDNEQFFGPGTRLTVL.

The chain joins TRBV7-8 to TRBJ2-2, with 7 positions matching TRBD2. Trimming took 5 bases from V and 3 from J; bases not matched to a gene: 9. Germline V CDR1 and CDR2: SGHVS, FQNEAQ. CDR3 length equals 16 residues. The CDR3: CASSRGTGGDTGELFF. CDR3 sequence (DNA): TGTGCCAGCAGCCGAGGGACTGGGGGGGACACCGGGGAGCTGTTTTTT. The entire variable domain, with the rest obtained from reference TRBV7-8 and TRBJ2-2, is as follows: GAGVSQSPRYKVAKRGQDVALRCDPISGHVSLFWYQQALGQGPEFLTYFQNEAQLDKSGLPSDRFFAERPEGSVSTLKIQRTQQEDSAVYLCASSRGTGGDTGELFFGEGSRLTVL.

The genes are TRBV5-1 and TRBJ2-5, with D possibly being TRBD1 (7 bases). Germline CDR1 SGHRS, CDR2 YFSETQ. Trimming pared 4 bases from V and 1 base from J, leaving 14 bases between. The length of the CDR3 is 15 residues. Here the CDR3 reads CASSTYQGGQETQYF. The CDR3 DNA sequence: TGCGCCAGCAGCACCTACCAGGGGGGCCAAGAGACCCAGTACTTC.

This chain connects TRBV11-3 to TRBJ2-3; weak D call: TRBD1 (6 bases). Trimming stripped 6 bases from V and 6 bases from J, with 13 bases between. Germline V gives CDR1 SGHNT, CDR2 YENEEA. The CDR3 sequence is 13 residues long. CDR3 bases: TGTGCCAGCAGTCGCGACAGGTGGGATACGCAGTATTTT. Protein: CASSRDRWDTQYF.

V usage is TRBV5-1 and J usage is TRBJ2-2, with 9 bases matching TRBD1. J gave up 0 bases and V 4 bases, and 10 bases lay outside the gene matches. The CDR3 loop spans 18 amino acids. Germline assignment: CDR1 SGHRS and CDR2 YFSETQ. The CDR3 here is CASSRDRDVLANTGELFF. The CDR3 bases are TGCGCCAGCAGCCGGGACAGGGATGTACTCGCGAACACCGGGGAGCTGTTTTTT. Combining the CDR3 with reference TRBV5-1 and TRBJ2-2 gives the whole variable domain KAGVTQTPRYLIKTRGQQVTLSCSPISGHRSVSWYQQTPGQGLQFLFEYFSETQRNKGNFPGRFSGRQFSNSRSEMNVSTLELGDSALYLCASSRDRDVLANTGELFFGEGSRLTVL.

This clone came up many times. This chain links TRBV6-5 with TRBJ1-2; a weak D match, TRBD1 (6 bases). With 2 bases removed from V and 8 bases from J, the gap between germline ends came to 15 bases. Germline CDR1 is MNHEY and CDR2 is SVGAGI. The CDR3 is made up of 14 amino acids. CDR3 DNA sequence: TGTGCCAGCAGTTACGGCAGGGCCCAGGGGGGCTACACCTTC. The encoded protein is CASSYGRAQGGYTF.